A selection of T cell receptor beta chains follows, all from one sample in a study of healthy donors' naive CD4 and CD8 T cells. TCRdb analysed the reads with MiXCR anew, one entry per CDR3 protein. This table has about 180,000 distinct CDR3 sequences, nearly 75% appearing once. Sequencing was done on a sample of naive CD4+ and CD8+ T cells sorted from blood, pooled from several donors. These receptors were taken from a pool of human donors in good health; the sample pools cells from several healthy donors. CDR3s leave out the opening cysteine and the closing phenylalanine or tryptophan. A D gene is named only where the DNA matches it firmly.

v_call,j_call,cdr3_length,d_call,cdr3_aa
TRBV28,TRBJ2-3,11,NA,AINGRAMDTQY
TRBV30,TRBJ2-7,12,TRBD1,AWSVLGQGARQY
TRBV6-1,TRBJ1-1,13,NA,ASSEFSGANTEAF
TRBV29-1,TRBJ2-2,11,NA,SQQLPNTGELF
TRBV6-5,TRBJ2-1,13,NA,ASSSQTGSYNEQF
TRBV15,TRBJ2-3,15,TRBD1,ATSRVRGTPSTDTQY
TRBV6-5,TRBJ2-1,13,TRBD1,ASSRLVAGGNEQF
TRBV19,TRBJ1-1,11,TRBD1,ASVGTGARGAF
TRBV6-5,TRBJ2-1,16,TRBD2,ASTSVWGGRTTYNEQF
TRBV4-2,TRBJ2-7,11,NA,ASSLLPSYEQY
TRBV5-4,TRBJ2-3,12,TRBD2,ASRPGGYTDTQY
TRBV19,TRBJ2-1,11,NA,ASSIVQGSEQF
TRBV19,TRBJ2-1,11,TRBD2,ASSMLRGGEQF
TRBV19,TRBJ1-5,14,NA,ASSIGPGQLDQPQH
TRBV4-1,TRBJ2-7,13,TRBD2,ASSQEGAGLDEQY
TRBV11-2,TRBJ2-5,14,NA,ASSLVPTSRGETQY
TRBV10-3,TRBJ2-3,14,TRBD2,AISDFRGDFADTQY
TRBV19,TRBJ2-1,10,NA,ASNPGDNEQF
TRBV29-1,TRBJ1-3,12,NA,SVDDTYSGNTIY
TRBV6-5,TRBJ1-1,12,NA,ASSSKTGGTEAF
TRBV12-3/TRBV12-4,TRBJ2-1,15,TRBD2,ASSLTSGTTIYNEQF
TRBV19,TRBJ2-2,11,NA,ASSIVLGGELF
TRBV5-5,TRBJ2-3,14,NA,ASSLDTGKGTDTQY
TRBV27,TRBJ2-1,12,TRBD2,ATSGLAGYNEQF
TRBV10-3,TRBJ2-3,15,NA,AISERGSGISTDTQY
TRBV6-2/TRBV6-3,TRBJ2-7,14,TRBD2,ASSYGQPGVGREQY
TRBV11-1,TRBJ1-5,11,NA,ASSLDRDQPQH
TRBV6-2/TRBV6-3,TRBJ1-5,13,NA,ASSYSWPGVQPQH
TRBV27,TRBJ2-7,12,NA,ASSLAIGPAEQY
TRBV29-1,TRBJ1-5,11,NA,SVERGDYQPQH
TRBV29-1,TRBJ2-5,10,NA,SVPDREETQY
TRBV29-1,TRBJ2-3,9,NA,SARATDTQY
TRBV4-2,TRBJ2-5,15,TRBD2,ASSQDLRTRGEETQY
TRBV6-5,TRBJ1-1,12,NA,ASSSHDLELKAF
TRBV30,TRBJ1-3,13,NA,AWRGRGTTGNTIY
TRBV6-5,TRBJ2-1,14,TRBD1,ASSYSTGGSYNEQF
TRBV27,TRBJ1-2,14,TRBD1,ASSSGQGGANYGYT
TRBV19,TRBJ2-1,13,TRBD1,ASSTGTGVNNEQF
TRBV29-1,TRBJ1-1,13,NA,SASPLRRADTEAF
TRBV10-3,TRBJ2-1,13,TRBD1,AIGRTGNEYNEQF
TRBV29-1,TRBJ1-1,13,TRBD1,SAAPRGTGRTEAF
TRBV5-6,TRBJ2-7,10,NA,ASSAAASEQY
TRBV4-3,TRBJ2-1,11,NA,ASSRGSYNEQF